This TCR beta chain is from a study of T cells in Graves' hyperthyroidism and ophthalmopathy. This clonotype appeared many times. Template material for amplifying TCR beta CDR3 regions consisted of RNA transcripts. The HTBI primer set drove a first-round RT-PCR of the TCR CDR3. MiXCR, run by TCRdb on the multiplex PCR reads, gives a single entry per CDR3 protein. Seen here are about 620,000 distinct CDR3 sequences, about a sixth observed once, and the top ten hold 3% to 4.5%. CDR3 length: 15 amino acids. Deletions cut 5 bases from V and 3 bases from J, with 14 bases between. Germline-derived CDR1 and CDR2 are KGHDR and SFDVKD.

The V and J genes are TRBV24-1 and TRBJ2-3; the D gene is possibly TRBD2 (5 bases). The sample comprised blood. This receptor was identified in a woman under 40 with Graves' hyperthyroidism. CDR3 coding DNA: TGTGCCACCAGTGGGGATAGCGAGGTAACAGATACGCAGTATTTT. This gives the protein CATSGDSEVTDTQYF.